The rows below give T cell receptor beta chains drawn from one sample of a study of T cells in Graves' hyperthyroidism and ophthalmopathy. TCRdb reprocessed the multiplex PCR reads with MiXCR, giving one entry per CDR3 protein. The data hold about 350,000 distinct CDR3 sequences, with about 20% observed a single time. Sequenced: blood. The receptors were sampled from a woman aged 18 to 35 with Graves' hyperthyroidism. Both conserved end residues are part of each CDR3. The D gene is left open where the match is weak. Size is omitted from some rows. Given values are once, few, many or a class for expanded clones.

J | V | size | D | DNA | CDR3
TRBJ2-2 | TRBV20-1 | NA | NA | TGCAGTGCTAGAGATAGAGGCATTACGAACACCGGGGAGCTGTTTTTT | CSARDRGITNTGELFF
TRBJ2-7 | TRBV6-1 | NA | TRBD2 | TGTGCCAGCAGGGGGCTGAGCGGGGGGGCACACGAGCAGTACTTC | CASRGLSGGAHEQYF
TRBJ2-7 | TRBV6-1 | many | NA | TGTGCCAGCAGGGGGGCTTACGAGCAGTACTTC | CASRGAYEQYF
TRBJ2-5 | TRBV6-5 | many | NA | TGTGCCAGCAGCCATAGGGCCCAAGAGACCCAGTACTTC | CASSHRAQETQYF
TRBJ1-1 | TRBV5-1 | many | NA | TGCGCCAGCAGCTTGGGAGGGGCAAAGGACACTGAAGCTTTCTTT | CASSLGGAKDTEAFF
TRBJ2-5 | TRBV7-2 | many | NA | TGTGCCAGCAGCTTAGGGGCCAGGGGGGCATGGGAGACCCAGTACTTC | CASSLGARGAWETQYF
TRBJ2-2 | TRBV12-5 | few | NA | TGTGCTAGTGGTTCCTGGACAGCCTCCACCGGGGAGCTGTTTTTT | CASGSWTASTGELFF
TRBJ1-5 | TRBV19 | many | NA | TGTGCCAGCGGAACAGGGAGGATGGGTCAGCCCCAGCATTTT | CASGTGRMGQPQHF
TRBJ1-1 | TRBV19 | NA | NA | TGTGCCAGTATAGTACTGCGGGCCACTGAAGCTTTCTTT | CASIVLRATEAFF
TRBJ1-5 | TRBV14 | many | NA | TGTGCCAGCAGCCAAGTTGTCGAGAATCAGCCCCAGCATTTT | CASSQVVENQPQHF
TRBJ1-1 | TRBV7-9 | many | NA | TGTGCCAGCAGCTTAGGGTCGTCCAGTGAAGCTTTCTTT | CASSLGSSSEAFF
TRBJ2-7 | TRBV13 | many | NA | TGTGCCAGCAGCTACAGGACAGATACCCACGAGCAGTACTTC | CASSYRTDTHEQYF
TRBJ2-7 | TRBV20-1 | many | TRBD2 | TGCAGTGCTACCACTAGCGGGGGCCGCTACGAGCAGTACTTC | CSATTSGGRYEQYF
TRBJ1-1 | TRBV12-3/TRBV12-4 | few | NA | TGTGCCAGCAGTTCGAGGGTGCTCATGAACACTGATGCTTTCTTT | CASSSRVLMNTDAFF
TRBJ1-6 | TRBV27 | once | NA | TGTGCCAGCAAGGACGACGGTTTAATTTCACCCCTCCACTTT | CASKDDGLISPLHF
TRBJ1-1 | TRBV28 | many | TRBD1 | TGTGCCAGCAGTTTTCTGCCCCCAGGGGGAGTAGCTTTCTTT | CASSFLPPGGVAFF
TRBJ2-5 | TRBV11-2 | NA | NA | TGTGCCAGCAGCTTGAGGGGCGGGCGTAGGGAGACCCAGTACTTC | CASSLRGGRRETQYF
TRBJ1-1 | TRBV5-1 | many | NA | TGCGCCAGCAGGTCTGGACAGCCGAACACTGAAGCTTTCTTT | CASRSGQPNTEAFF
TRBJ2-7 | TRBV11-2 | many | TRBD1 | TGTGCCAGCAGCTCCGGGACAGGACCCTACGAGCAGTACTTC | CASSSGTGPYEQYF
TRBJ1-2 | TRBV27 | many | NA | TGTGCCAGCGGTTTTCGCGGCTATGGCTACACCTTC | CASGFRGYGYTF
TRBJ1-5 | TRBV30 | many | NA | TGTGCCTGGAGTGGAGGCCAGGGATATGGCAATCAGCCCCAGCATTTT | CAWSGGQGYGNQPQHF
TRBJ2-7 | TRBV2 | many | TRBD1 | TGTGCCAGCAAAGACAGGGAGAGCTCCTACGAGCAGTACTTC | CASKDRESSYEQYF
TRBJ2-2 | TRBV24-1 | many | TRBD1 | TGTGCCACCAGTGATCTTCCGGGACAGGGGCCGAACACCGGGGAGCTGTTTTTT | CATSDLPGQGPNTGELFF
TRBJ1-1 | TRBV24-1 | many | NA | TGTGCCACCAGTGACTTACACCAAGCTTTCTTT | CATSDLHQAFF
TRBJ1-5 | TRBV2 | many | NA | TGTGCCAGCAGTTGGTCCCCAGGGGTCCATAGCAATCAGCCCCAGCATTTT | CASSWSPGVHSNQPQHF
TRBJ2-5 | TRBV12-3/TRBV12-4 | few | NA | TGTGCCAGCAGTTTGGCGGTCGGGGTAGGGTCGGGAGAGACCCAGTACTTC | CASSLAVGVGSGETQYF
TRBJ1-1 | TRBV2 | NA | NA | TGTGCCAGCAGTGAAACAACGACGAACACTGAAGCTTTCTTT | CASSETTTNTEAFF
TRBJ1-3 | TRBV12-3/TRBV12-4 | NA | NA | TGTGCCAGCAGTTCGCGGACATTCTCTGGAAACACCATATATTTT | CASSSRTFSGNTIYF
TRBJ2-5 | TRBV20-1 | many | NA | TGCAGTGCTAGGCGTGTTCACAGGGTGCAAGAGACCCAGTACTTC | CSARRVHRVQETQYF
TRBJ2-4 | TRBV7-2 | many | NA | TGTGCCAGCAGCCCCCCGGTGGAGCGGGTAGCCAAAAACATTCAGTACTTC | CASSPPVERVAKNIQYF
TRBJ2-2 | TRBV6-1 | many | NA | TGTGCCACCACCGGGGCCGCGAACACCGGGGAGCTGTTTTTT | CATTGAANTGELFF
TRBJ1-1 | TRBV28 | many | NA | TGTGCCAGCAGTTTCCCGAGGGGCCCTGAAGCTTTCTTT | CASSFPRGPEAFF
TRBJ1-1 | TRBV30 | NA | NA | TGTGCCTTTTTCCAGGAGATGAACACTGAAGCTTTCTTT | CAFFQEMNTEAFF
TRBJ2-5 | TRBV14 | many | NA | TGTGCCAGCAGGAAGACAGGTTTCGAGACCCAGTACTTC | CASRKTGFETQYF
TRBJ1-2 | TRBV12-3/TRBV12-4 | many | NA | TGTGCCAGCAGCCGCCCCCCCCGCCCGGGCGCCAGCTATGGCTACACCTTC | CASSRPPRPGASYGYTF
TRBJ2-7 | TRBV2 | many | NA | TGTGCCAGCAGTCAGAGCCAGCAGTACTTC | CASSQSQQYF
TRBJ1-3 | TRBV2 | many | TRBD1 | TGTGCCAGCACAAGGGACAGGGCTTATCTGGGCTCTGGAAACACCATATATTTT | CASTRDRAYLGSGNTIYF
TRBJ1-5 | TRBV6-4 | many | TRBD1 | TGTGCCAGCAGTGACTCGAATCTGGGACAGGGTAATCAGCCCCAGCATTTT | CASSDSNLGQGNQPQHF
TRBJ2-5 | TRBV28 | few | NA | TGTGCCAGCATGGAATGGGAGACCCAGTACTTC | CASMEWETQYF
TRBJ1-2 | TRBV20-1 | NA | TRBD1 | TGCAGTGCTAGACCCAGGGGACAGGGACGTTCTAACTATGGCTACACCTTC | CSARPRGQGRSNYGYTF
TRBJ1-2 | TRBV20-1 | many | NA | TGCAGTGGGACGGGAAAACAAGGCTACACCTTC | CSGTGKQGYTF
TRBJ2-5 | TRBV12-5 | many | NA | TGTGCTAGTGGTTTTGACGGAACTCAAGAGACCCAGTACTTC | CASGFDGTQETQYF
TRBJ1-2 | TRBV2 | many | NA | TGTGCCAGCAGTGAAGCGCTTCAGTCGGTGGCCCACGGCTACACCTTC | CASSEALQSVAHGYTF
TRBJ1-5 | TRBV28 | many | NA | TGTGCCAGCAGTCCACTCCTAGATATTAATCAGCCCCAGCATTTT | CASSPLLDINQPQHF
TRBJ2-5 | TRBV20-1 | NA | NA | TGCAGTGCGGAGCCAGGGTCGGGAGAGACCCAGTACTTC | CSAEPGSGETQYF
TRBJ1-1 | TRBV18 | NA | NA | TGTGCCAGCTCACAGGAGCCGAACACTGAAGCTTTCTTT | CASSQEPNTEAFF
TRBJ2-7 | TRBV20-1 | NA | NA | TGCAGTGGCATCACAGTGAGGTCCTACGATCAGTACTTC | CSGITVRSYDQYF
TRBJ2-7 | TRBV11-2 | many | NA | TGTGCCAGCAGCTTAGGCGGACGGGCCGAGCAGTACTTC | CASSLGGRAEQYF
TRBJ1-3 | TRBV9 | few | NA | TGTGCCAGCAGCGTGTCGACAGGAGTCATCTCTGGAAACACCATATATTTT | CASSVSTGVISGNTIYF
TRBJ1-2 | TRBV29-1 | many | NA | TGCAGCGTTGCCCCTCCGGGGGATGGCTACACCTTC | CSVAPPGDGYTF
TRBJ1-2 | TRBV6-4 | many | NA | TGTGCCAGCAGTGACTCGGAGGGGAATGGCTACACCTTC | CASSDSEGNGYTF
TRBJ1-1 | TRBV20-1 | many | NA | TGCAGTGCTAGAGAGGGGGCGGGCACTGAAGCTTTCTTT | CSAREGAGTEAFF
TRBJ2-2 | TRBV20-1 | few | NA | TGCAGTGCGGCTTCGTCCTACACCGGGGAGCTGTTTTTT | CSAASSYTGELFF
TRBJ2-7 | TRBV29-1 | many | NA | TGCAGCGTTTCAACCGGGACACTCTACGAGCAGTACTTC | CSVSTGTLYEQYF
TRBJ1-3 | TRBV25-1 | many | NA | TGTGCCAGCAGTGATAGTCCCAGGGGAGCTGGAAACACCATATATTTT | CASSDSPRGAGNTIYF
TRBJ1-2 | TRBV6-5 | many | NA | TGTGCCAGCAGTTATGGGACACCTAACTATGGCTACACCTTC | CASSYGTPNYGYTF
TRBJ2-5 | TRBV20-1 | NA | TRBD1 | TGCAGTGCTAGAGGCGACAGGGTGTACCAAGAGACCCAGTACTTC | CSARGDRVYQETQYF
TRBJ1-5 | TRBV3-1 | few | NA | TGTGCCAGCAGCCAAGGATACAGGGCAGATCTCAATCAGCCCCAGCATTTT | CASSQGYRADLNQPQHF
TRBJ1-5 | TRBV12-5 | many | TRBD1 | TGTGCTAGTGGTAGACAGGGGGCCGGCAATCAGCCCCAGCATTTT | CASGRQGAGNQPQHF
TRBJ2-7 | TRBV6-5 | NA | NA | TGTGCCAGCAGTTACCAACAGGGTTACGAGCAGTACTTC | CASSYQQGYEQYF